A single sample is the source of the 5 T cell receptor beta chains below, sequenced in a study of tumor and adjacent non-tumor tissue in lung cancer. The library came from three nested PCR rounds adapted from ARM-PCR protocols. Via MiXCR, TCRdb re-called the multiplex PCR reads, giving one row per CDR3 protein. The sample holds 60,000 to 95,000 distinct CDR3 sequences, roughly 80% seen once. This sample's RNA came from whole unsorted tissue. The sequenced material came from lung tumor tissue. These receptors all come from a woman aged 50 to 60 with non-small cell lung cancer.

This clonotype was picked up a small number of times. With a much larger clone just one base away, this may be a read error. CDR3 DNA: TGTGCCAGCAGTCCGCATACAGGTGCTGAAGCTTTCTTT. Its protein is CASSPHTGAEAFF. The chain is built from TRBV12-3 or TRBV12-4 and TRBJ1-1; a weak D match, TRBD1 (5 bases). The CDR3 sequence is 13 residues long. Trimming pared 5 bases from V and 6 bases from J, leaving 13 bases between.

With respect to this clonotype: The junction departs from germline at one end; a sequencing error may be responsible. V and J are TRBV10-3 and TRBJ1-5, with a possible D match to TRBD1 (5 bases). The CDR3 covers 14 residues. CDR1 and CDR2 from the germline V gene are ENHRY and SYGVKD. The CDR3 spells CTITERGNNQPQHF. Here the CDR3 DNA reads TGTACCATCACTGAGAGGGGAAACAATCAGCCCCAGCATTTT.

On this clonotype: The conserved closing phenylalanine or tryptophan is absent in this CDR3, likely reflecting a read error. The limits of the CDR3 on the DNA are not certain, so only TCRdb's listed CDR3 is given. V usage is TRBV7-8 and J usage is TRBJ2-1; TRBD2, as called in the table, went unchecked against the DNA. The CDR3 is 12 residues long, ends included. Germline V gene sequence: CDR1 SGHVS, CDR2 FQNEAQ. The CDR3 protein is CASSQTGTTLFL.

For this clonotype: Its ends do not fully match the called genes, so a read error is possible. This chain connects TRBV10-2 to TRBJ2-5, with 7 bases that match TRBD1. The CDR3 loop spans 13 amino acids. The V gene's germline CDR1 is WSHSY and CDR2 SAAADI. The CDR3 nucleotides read TGCGCCAGCAGTGAATCCGGGACAGAGACCCAATTCTTC. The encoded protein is CASSESGTETQFF.

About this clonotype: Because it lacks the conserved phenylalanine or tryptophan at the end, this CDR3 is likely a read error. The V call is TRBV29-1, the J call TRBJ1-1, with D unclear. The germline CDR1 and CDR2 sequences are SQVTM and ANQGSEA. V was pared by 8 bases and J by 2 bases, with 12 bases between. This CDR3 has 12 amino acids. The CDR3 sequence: CSSLDLNTEAFI. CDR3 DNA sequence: TGCAGCTCCCTGGATCTCAACACTGAAGCTTTCATT.